Listed below are T cell receptor beta chains from one sample, sequenced in a study of glioma-infiltrating T cells. TCRdb re-derived calls from the multiplex PCR reads in MiXCR, one entry per CDR3 protein. The sample lists fewer than 250,000 distinct CDR3 sequences, approximately 30% occurring once. Source material: glioma tissue, nonneoplastic brain tissue, or PBMCs (not recorded which). The receptors here all came from a human donor with low-grade glioma or glioblastoma, undergoing nonglioma brain surgery, or in good health (not recorded which). Both conserved end residues are part of each CDR3. The D gene is left open where the match is weak. Clone size is given for some rows only: seen once, a few or many times, or a class if the clone is expanded.

clone size: few
D gene: .
J gene: TRBJ2-3
V gene: TRBV7-6
CDR3 DNA: TGTGCCAGCAGCTTACTCCAGGCAGGGGGGGGCACAGATACGCAGTATTTT
CDR3 protein: CASSLLQAGGGTDTQYF

clone size: .
D gene: TRBD2
J gene: TRBJ2-7
V gene: TRBV28
CDR3 DNA: TGTGCCAGCAGTTTCCCGACTAGCGGGAGGGCCAGGGACGAGCAGTACTTC
CDR3 protein: CASSFPTSGRARDEQYF

clone size: .
D gene: TRBD1
J gene: TRBJ1-2
V gene: TRBV19
CDR3 DNA: TGTGCCAGTAGCTTGACAGGGGTTGACTATGGCTACACCTTC
CDR3 protein: CASSLTGVDYGYTF

clone size: once
D gene: TRBD1
J gene: TRBJ2-7
V gene: TRBV6-1
CDR3 DNA: TGTGCCATCGAAACTGGGACAGGGACCTACGAGCAGTACTTC
CDR3 protein: CAIETGTGTYEQYF

clone size: once
D gene: TRBD1
J gene: TRBJ1-2
V gene: TRBV20-1
CDR3 DNA: TGCAGTGCTACGACAGGGAGTGGCTACACCTTC
CDR3 protein: CSATTGSGYTF

clone size: many
D gene: .
J gene: TRBJ2-3
V gene: TRBV3-1
CDR3 DNA: TGTGCCAGCAGCCAGGAACTAGTTACGACAGATACGCAGTATTTT
CDR3 protein: CASSQELVTTDTQYF

clone size: many
D gene: .
J gene: TRBJ1-2
V gene: TRBV3-1
CDR3 DNA: TGTGCCAGCAGACGCTCACAGGGAGGCTATGGCTACACCTTC
CDR3 protein: CASRRSQGGYGYTF

clone size: many
D gene: .
J gene: TRBJ2-1
V gene: TRBV7-8
CDR3 DNA: TGTGCCAGCAGCTACGTCCCTCGAAGGCCGAGCTCCTACAATGAGCAGTTCTTC
CDR3 protein: CASSYVPRRPSSYNEQFF

clone size: many
D gene: .
J gene: TRBJ2-7
V gene: TRBV18
CDR3 DNA: TGTGCCAGCTCACAAGACTACCATGGGACCGAGCAGTACTTC
CDR3 protein: CASSQDYHGTEQYF

clone size: many
D gene: TRBD1
J gene: TRBJ2-1
V gene: TRBV20-1
CDR3 DNA: TGCAGTGCCCGCGGGACAGGGGTCTACAATGAGCAGTTCTTC
CDR3 protein: CSARGTGVYNEQFF

clone size: few
D gene: .
J gene: TRBJ2-7
V gene: TRBV5-4
CDR3 DNA: TGTGCCAGCAGCTTGGGCGTTGCCACCTACGAGCAGTACTTC
CDR3 protein: CASSLGVATYEQYF

clone size: .
D gene: TRBD2
J gene: TRBJ2-4
V gene: TRBV6-1
CDR3 DNA: TGTGCCAGCGGCTGGACTAGCGGGACGGTTCGGTACTTC
CDR3 protein: CASGWTSGTVRYF

clone size: many
D gene: .
J gene: TRBJ2-7
V gene: TRBV7-2
CDR3 DNA: TGTGCCAGCAGTTTTCTGGGCGGGACCTACGAGCAGTACTTC
CDR3 protein: CASSFLGGTYEQYF

clone size: many
D gene: .
J gene: TRBJ1-1
V gene: TRBV10-3
CDR3 DNA: TGTGCCATCAGTGGGGGTCGGAACACTGAAGCTTTCTTT
CDR3 protein: CAISGGRNTEAFF

clone size: many
D gene: TRBD1
J gene: TRBJ1-5
V gene: TRBV10-3
CDR3 DNA: TGTGCCATCAGTGAGTCAGGGGGCTCTCAGCCCCAGCATTTT
CDR3 protein: CAISESGGSQPQHF

clone size: many
D gene: .
J gene: TRBJ2-3
V gene: TRBV6-5
CDR3 DNA: TGTGCCAGCAGTTATCCGGCGGACCGGACAGATACGCAGTATTTT
CDR3 protein: CASSYPADRTDTQYF

clone size: many
D gene: .
J gene: TRBJ2-3
V gene: TRBV6-1
CDR3 DNA: TGTGCCAGCAGGGCGACAGATACGCAGTATTTT
CDR3 protein: CASRATDTQYF

clone size: many
D gene: TRBD2
J gene: TRBJ2-1
V gene: TRBV6-2/TRBV6-3
CDR3 DNA: TGTGCCAGCATCGGAGGCCCACTAGCGCCTTACAATGAGCGGTTCTTC
CDR3 protein: CASIGGPLAPYNERFF

clone size: many
D gene: .
J gene: TRBJ2-5
V gene: TRBV5-5
CDR3 DNA: TGTGCCAGCAGCTTGGGGGCCAGACAAGAGACCCAGTACTTC
CDR3 protein: CASSLGARQETQYF

clone size: many
D gene: .
J gene: TRBJ2-5
V gene: TRBV7-2
CDR3 DNA: TGTGCCAGCAGCTTAACGGTGCCATACCAAGAGACCCAGTACTTC
CDR3 protein: CASSLTVPYQETQYF

clone size: many
D gene: .
J gene: TRBJ1-6
V gene: TRBV7-2
CDR3 DNA: TGTGCCAGCAGCTTATCACAGGGCGATTCACCCCTCCACTTT
CDR3 protein: CASSLSQGDSPLHF

clone size: .
D gene: .
J gene: TRBJ2-5
V gene: TRBV20-1
CDR3 DNA: .
CDR3 protein: CSARDTSIGGISYTFGSGTQYF

clone size: .
D gene: TRBD2
J gene: TRBJ2-5
V gene: TRBV27
CDR3 DNA: TGTGCCAGCAGTCGCGGACTAGCGGGAGGCCTAGGGACCCAGTACTTC
CDR3 protein: CASSRGLAGGLGTQYF

clone size: many
D gene: .
J gene: TRBJ2-7
V gene: TRBV7-2
CDR3 DNA: TGTGCCAGCAGCCCGCAGCCGGGACAAAGCTACGAGCAGTACTTC
CDR3 protein: CASSPQPGQSYEQYF

clone size: .
D gene: .
J gene: TRBJ2-7
V gene: TRBV15
CDR3 DNA: TGTGCCACCAGCAGAGATCCGGGCCGGTACAATGAGCAGTACTTC
CDR3 protein: CATSRDPGRYNEQYF

clone size: many
D gene: .
J gene: TRBJ2-7
V gene: TRBV7-2
CDR3 DNA: TGTGCCAGCAGCTTAGTACCGAACTACGAGCAGTACTTC
CDR3 protein: CASSLVPNYEQYF

clone size: many
D gene: TRBD1
J gene: TRBJ2-7
V gene: TRBV19
CDR3 DNA: TGTGCCAGTTCCGGACAGGGCACCTACGAGCAGTACTTC
CDR3 protein: CASSGQGTYEQYF

clone size: .
D gene: TRBD1
J gene: TRBJ1-4
V gene: TRBV6-5
CDR3 DNA: TGTGCCAGCAGGTGGACAGGTGATAATGAAAAACTGTTTTTT
CDR3 protein: CASRWTGDNEKLFF

clone size: many
D gene: .
J gene: TRBJ1-2
V gene: TRBV5-4
CDR3 DNA: TGTGCCAGCAGCCTCCTCGTTAGGGGTGGCTACACCTTC
CDR3 protein: CASSLLVRGGYTF

clone size: many
D gene: .
J gene: TRBJ2-7
V gene: TRBV4-1
CDR3 DNA: TGCGCCAGCAGCCAAGTTTCTGCCGAGCAGTACTTC
CDR3 protein: CASSQVSAEQYF

clone size: few
D gene: TRBD2
J gene: TRBJ2-3
V gene: TRBV7-3
CDR3 DNA: TGTGCCAGCAGCCCCCGAGGCGGGAGGGCAGATACGCAGTATTTT
CDR3 protein: CASSPRGGRADTQYF

clone size: many
D gene: .
J gene: TRBJ2-1
V gene: TRBV7-3
CDR3 DNA: TGTGCCAGCAGCTTAAGAGGGGGCAATGAGCAGTTCTTC
CDR3 protein: CASSLRGGNEQFF

clone size: many
D gene: .
J gene: TRBJ2-1
V gene: TRBV2
CDR3 DNA: TGTGCCAGCAGTGATAGAGTGGTCGAGCAGTTCTTC
CDR3 protein: CASSDRVVEQFF

clone size: many
D gene: .
J gene: TRBJ2-3
V gene: TRBV4-3
CDR3 DNA: TGCGCCAGCAGCCAAGACCCCGGCGCAGATACGCAGTATTTT
CDR3 protein: CASSQDPGADTQYF

clone size: many
D gene: TRBD1
J gene: TRBJ1-2
V gene: TRBV18
CDR3 DNA: TGTGCCAGCTCACCAGGGGCACAGGGGGCTAGCGGCTACACCTTC
CDR3 protein: CASSPGAQGASGYTF

clone size: many
D gene: .
J gene: TRBJ2-3
V gene: TRBV28
CDR3 DNA: TGTGCCAGCAGTCAGGGCGATAGAATTTCGGGACGCCTCACAGATACGCAGTATTTT
CDR3 protein: CASSQGDRISGRLTDTQYF

clone size: .
D gene: .
J gene: TRBJ2-3
V gene: TRBV6-1
CDR3 DNA: TGTGCCATCCTGAGTGCAGATACGCAGTATTTT
CDR3 protein: CAILSADTQYF

clone size: many
D gene: .
J gene: TRBJ2-3
V gene: TRBV27
CDR3 DNA: TGTGCCAGCAGTTTGATTTGGGCTGATACGCAGTATTTT
CDR3 protein: CASSLIWADTQYF

clone size: .
D gene: .
J gene: TRBJ1-4
V gene: TRBV19
CDR3 DNA: TGTGCCAGTAGTATTGCGACGCGCGCCCATGAAAAACTGTTTTTT
CDR3 protein: CASSIATRAHEKLFF

clone size: .
D gene: .
J gene: TRBJ2-7
V gene: TRBV7-8
CDR3 DNA: TGTGCCAGCAGCTTAGAGCCGGGGGTAAGGCAGTACTTC
CDR3 protein: CASSLEPGVRQYF

clone size: .
D gene: .
J gene: TRBJ2-1
V gene: TRBV20-1
CDR3 DNA: TGCAGCGTGACCTCACCCGGGGGTACAAGCTCCTACAATGAGCAGTTCTTC
CDR3 protein: CSVTSPGGTSSYNEQFF

clone size: many
D gene: TRBD1
J gene: TRBJ1-1
V gene: TRBV10-3
CDR3 DNA: TGTGCCGTAGGACAGGGCGGGGTTGAAGCTTTCTTT
CDR3 protein: CAVGQGGVEAFF

clone size: .
D gene: TRBD2
J gene: TRBJ2-7
V gene: TRBV7-2
CDR3 DNA: TGTGTTAGCAGCTCCCTGCGGGGGACGTCCTACGAGCAGTACTTC
CDR3 protein: CVSSSLRGTSYEQYF

clone size: .
D gene: .
J gene: TRBJ2-6
V gene: TRBV10-3
CDR3 DNA: TGTGCCATCAGTCAGGCAAGGGCTGGGGCCAACGTCCTGACTTTC
CDR3 protein: CAISQARAGANVLTF